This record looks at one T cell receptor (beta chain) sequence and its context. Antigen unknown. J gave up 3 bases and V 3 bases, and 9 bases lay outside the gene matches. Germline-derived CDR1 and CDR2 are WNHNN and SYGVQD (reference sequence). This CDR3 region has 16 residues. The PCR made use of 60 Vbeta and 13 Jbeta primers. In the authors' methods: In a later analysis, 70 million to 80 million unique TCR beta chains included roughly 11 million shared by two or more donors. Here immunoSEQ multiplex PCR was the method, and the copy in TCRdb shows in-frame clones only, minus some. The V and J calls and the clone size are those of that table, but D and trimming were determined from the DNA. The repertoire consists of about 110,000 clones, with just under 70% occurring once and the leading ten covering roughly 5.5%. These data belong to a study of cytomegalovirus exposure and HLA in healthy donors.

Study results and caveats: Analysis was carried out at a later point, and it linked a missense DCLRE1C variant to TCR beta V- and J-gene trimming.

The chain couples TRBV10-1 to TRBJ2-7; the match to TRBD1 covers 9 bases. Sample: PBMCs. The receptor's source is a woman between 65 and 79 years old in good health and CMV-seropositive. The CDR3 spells CASSDSSGTGLYEQYF. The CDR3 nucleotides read TGCGCCAGCAGTGACTCCTCGGGGACAGGGCTCTACGAGCAGTACTTC.